This section outlines one TCR beta chain sequence together with its context. Its target is not known. The CDR3 sequence is 14 residues long. Per germline, CDR1 SGHVS and CDR2 FQNEAQ. V lost 4 bases and J lost 4, with 10 bases in between. These data are taken from a study of cytomegalovirus exposure and HLA in healthy donors. The PCR used 60 Vbeta and 13 Jbeta primers. Measured with immunoSEQ multiplex PCR; TCRdb has only the in-frame clones, and not every one. The profile shows some 77,000 clones, roughly 76% of them singletons. General observations from the study: Sequencing likely generated an artifact that appeared as a cluster of highly shared sequence variants. Compared with the roughly 670-donor mean, an Asian-associated ancestry cluster reportedly had fewer N-insertions, according to a later analysis.

The sequenced sample consisted of PBMCs. The V call is TRBV7-8, the J call TRBJ1-4; the D is unclear. This TCR came from a woman in her 40s in good health and CMV-seronegative. CDR3 in DNA: TGTGCCAGCAGCTCTGGACTGGATAATGAAAAACTGTTTTTT. Encoded protein: CASSSGLDNEKLFF.